The present T cell receptor beta chain was sequenced within a study of blood T cell repertoires in COVID-19. Study context: The United States, Italy and Spain provided the acute and convalescent COVID-19 samples. PBMCs, B-cell-depleted T cells, or T cells provided the cDNA or gDNA that made up the material.

J was trimmed by 11 bases and V by 5 bases; bases with no gene match: 13. The CDR3 has 16 residues. Germline loops: CDR1 KGHDR, CDR2 SFDVKD. Original processing notes: Reference gene primer amplification gave nucleated cell count estimates. Profiled with immunoSEQ multiplex PCR; TCRdb holds only in-frame clones, not every one. V and J calls plus clone size are reproduced from that table; the DNA served to infer D and trimming. The table has 250,000 or so clones, 83% seen once. The source is a human donor in a cohort sampled during active COVID-19. Material: peripheral blood. This chain links TRBV24-1 with TRBJ2-1; 11 positions match TRBD2. The CDR3 DNA follows: TGTGCCACCAGTGCAACTAGCGGGGGCCGGGTCGAGAAGCAGTTCTTC. Its protein product is CATSATSGGRVEKQFF.